This T cell receptor beta chain was profiled in a study of shared clonotypes between healthy human individuals. Turning to the study itself: Donors consisted of two women and a few men between 18 and 49.

The deep-level immunoSEQ assay was used. Original data processing: Owing to the provision of junction-only sequences devoid of quality scores by immunoSEQ, filtering differed. Profiling relied on immunoSEQ multiplex PCR, and the TCRdb table lists in-frame clones only, not all of them. V and J calls and clone size are given by that table; D and trimming were obtained from the DNA. The sample lists hundreds of thousands of clones, 80% to 95% occurring once. The V gene lost 4 bases and the J gene lost 5 bases, with 16 bases spanning the gap. The CDR3 runs 14 residues. In germline, CDR1 is SGHNT, CDR2 YYREEE (reference sequence). Naivety among CD8 cells was defined by CD45RO negativity and positive CCR7 selection, thereby excluding terminally differentiated effector memory CD45RA+ cells. Healthy HIV-negative adults without recent acute infections or vaccinations served as donors.

The chain has TRBV5-4 and TRBJ2-7; D is perhaps TRBD1 or TRBD2 (5 bases each). This clonotype originated in a man aged 25 to 40 in good health. The sample comprised naive CD8+ T cells sorted from blood. The CDR3: CASSPGLAADEQYF. In DNA form, the CDR3 reads TGTGCCAGCAGCCCGGGGCTAGCAGCTGACGAGCAGTACTTC.